What follows are 8 T cell receptor beta chains derived from one specimen sequenced in a study of breast tumors, draining lymph nodes, adjacent tissues. TCRdb passed the multiplex PCR reads through MiXCR, listing each CDR3 protein once. The profile shows approximately 130,000 distinct CDR3 sequences, around 20% of them singletons. Axillary draining lymph nodes of breast cancer patients supplied the node samples. Sequenced material: axillary lymph node tissue. Receptors were obtained from a female donor with breast cancer. Some clones in this sample may be carry-over from other donors' samples.

This clonotype occurred many times. This chain links TRBV12-3 or TRBV12-4 with TRBJ2-2; TRBD2 matches 14 bases. The CDR3 runs 16 residues. Trimming cost V 4 bases and J 8 bases; bases outside gene matches: 6. The CDR3 sequence is CASSSRGLAGEGELFF. The CDR3 DNA reads TGTGCCAGCAGTTCCAGGGGACTAGCGGGAGAGGGGGAGCTGTTTTTT.

On this clonotype: A much larger clone differs from this one at a single base, so this may be a read error. No conserved phenylalanine or tryptophan is present at the end of the CDR3, so a read error is the likely explanation. V is TRBV18 and J is TRBJ2-3; D is unresolved. Per the germline V gene, CDR1 is KGHSH and CDR2 is LQKENI. The CDR3 extends over 13 amino acids. Trimming pared 9 bases from V and 0 bases from J, leaving 10 bases between. CDR3 in DNA: TGTGCCAGTTTCACCGGGAGCACAGATACGCAGTATTCT. Its protein is CASFTGSTDTQYS.

This clonotype was counted at least ten times. The rearrangement links TRBV12-3 or TRBV12-4 to TRBJ2-5; 7 nucleotides align to TRBD2. There are 16 residues in the CDR3. The J segment lost 3 bases and the V segment lost 5 bases, leaving 12 bases of the junction unmatched. The CDR3 is CASSDPKTSAEETQYF. As DNA, the CDR3 is TGTGCCAGCAGTGACCCGAAAACTAGCGCTGAAGAGACCCAGTACTTC.

The gene calls are TRBV27 and TRBJ1-5; D is perhaps TRBD1 (6 bases). The V end lost 4 bases, the J end lost 6 bases, and 10 bases lay between the germline ends. CDR3 length: 13 residues. Germline CDR1 reads MNHEY; CDR2 reads SMNVEV (reference sequence). CDR3 nucleotide sequence: TGTGCCAGCAGTTACAGGGCATCTCAGCCCCAGCATTTT. Amino acid sequence: CASSYRASQPQHF.

This clonotype was counted only a few times. The chain links TRBV7-9 to TRBJ1-5; 10 bases map to TRBD1. V dropped 5 bases and J dropped 5; count of bases not matched to a gene: 6. Germline V gives CDR1 SEHNR, CDR2 FQNEAQ (reference sequence). CDR3 length: 15 residues. The CDR3 loop is CASSLTGTGDQPQHF. CDR3 in DNA: TGTGCCAGCAGCCTAACCGGGACAGGGGATCAGCCCCAGCATTTT.

This clonotype was counted ten times or more. CDR3 in DNA: TGTGCCAGCAGCTCTAGCGGGAGCACAGATACGCAGTATTTT. Translating it yields CASSSSGSTDTQYF. The chain links TRBV7-2 to TRBJ2-3; TRBD2 agrees at 8 bases. Germline assignment: CDR1 SGHTA and CDR2 FQGNSA. The CDR3 consists of 14 residues. With V trimmed by 4 bases and J by 0 bases, 0 bases remained unmatched.

In this sample, this clonotype turned up many times. V gene TRBV5-1 combines with J gene TRBJ2-1; D uncertain. Germline assignment: CDR1 SGHRS and CDR2 YFSETQ. CDR3 size: 12 residues. V was shortened by 0 bases and J by 6 bases, with 4 bases between the two germline ends. CDR3 region: CASSLEGNEQFF. CDR3 coding DNA: TGCGCCAGCAGCTTGGAGGGCAATGAGCAGTTCTTC.

This clonotype was recorded a few times. This chain joins TRBV30 and TRBJ1-5; D unclear. The CDR3 covers 12 residues. Trimming stripped 0 bases from V and 7 bases from J, with 7 bases between. Germline loops: CDR1 GTSNPN, CDR2 SVGIG (reference sequence). The CDR3 coding sequence is TGTGCCTGGAGTGTAAGTCGACAGCCCCAGCATTTT. It yields the protein CAWSVSRQPQHF. Looking up the rest from reference TRBV30 and TRBJ1-5 gives the full variable domain: SQTIHQWPATLVQPVGSPLSLECTVEGTSNPNLYWYRQAAGRGLQLLFYSVGIGQISSEVPQNLSASRPQDRQFILSSKKLLLSDSGFYLCAWSVSRQPQHFGDGTRLSIL.